Presented here are 13 T cell receptor beta chains from one specimen sequenced in a study of T cell changes during pregnancy in multiple sclerosis. The data were produced by immunoSEQ multiplex PCR, yet TCRdb's version contains in-frame clones alone and is incomplete. This table holds tens of thousands of clones, 80% to 95% found once. The material sequenced was CD8+ T cells from peripheral blood mononuclear cells, taken in the third trimester of pregnancy. The receptors come from a female donor with multiple sclerosis, enrolled in a pregnancy study.

V usage is TRBV7-9 and J usage is TRBJ2-1; D is undetermined. Trimming removed 1 base from V and 12 bases from J, with 16 bases in between. The CDR3 has 14 residues. The germline gives CDR1 SEHNR, CDR2 FQNEAQ (reference sequence). CDR3 loop: CASSLELGRTWQFF. CDR3 DNA sequence: TGTGCCAGCAGCTTAGAACTTGGGCGTACGTGGCAGTTCTTC.

The genes are TRBV19 and TRBJ2-7, with a tentative D call TRBD2 (5 bases). The CDR3 is 15 residues long. The V end lost 3 bases, the J end lost 3 bases, and 15 bases lay between the germline ends. The germline V gene has CDR1 LNHDA and CDR2 SQIVND (reference sequence). The CDR3 nucleotides read TGTGCCAGTAGTATTGGTGGGCCGGGGATCTACGAGCAGTACTTC. It encodes CASSIGGPGIYEQYF. Supplemented by reference TRBV19 and TRBJ2-7, the full variable domain reads DGGITQSPKYLFRKEGQNVTLSCEQNLNHDAMYWYRQDPGQGLRLIYYSQIVNDFQKGDIAEGYSVSREKKESFPLTVTSAQKNPTAFYLCASSIGGPGIYEQYFGPGTRLTVT.

The chain employs TRBV27 and TRBJ1-4; maybe TRBD1 (5 bases). The germline gives CDR1 MNHEY, CDR2 SMNVEV (reference sequence). This CDR3 is built from 12 residues. Trimming cost V 8 bases and J 10 bases, with 14 bases left between them. CDR3 amino acids: CASAGPAPKLFF. CDR3 coding DNA: TGTGCCAGCGCAGGGCCCGCTCCAAAACTGTTTTTT.

The V gene is TRBV6-5, the J gene TRBJ1-2; D unclear. Trimming took off 5 bases at V and 3 bases at J, with 13 bases between the two ends. This CDR3 is 14 amino acids long. The germline V gene encodes CDR1 MNHEY and CDR2 SVGAGI. The CDR3 DNA follows: TGTGCCAGCAGTCTCCAGGCGGGCGACTATGGCTACACCTTC. Its translation: CASSLQAGDYGYTF.

This sequence joins TRBV7-9 and TRBJ1-6; the D gene is possibly TRBD1 (6 bases). Per the germline V gene, CDR1 is SEHNR and CDR2 is FQNEAQ (reference sequence). Trimming removed 3 bases at V and 8 bases at J, with 17 bases between. CDR3 size: 16 residues. DNA of the CDR3: TGTGCCAGCAGCTTGATTGGGGGGGGCGAGGATTCACCCCTCCACTTT. Amino acid sequence: CASSLIGGGEDSPLHF.

This sequence joins TRBV19 and TRBJ1-4; the D is unclear. CDR3 length equals 17 residues. The V end was cut by 2 bases, the J end by 0 bases, with 13 bases between. Looked up from germline, CDR1 is LNHDA and CDR2 is SQIVND (reference sequence). In DNA, the CDR3 is TGTGCCAGTAGTATAAAAGTCACCTTAGCAACTAATGAAAAACTGTTTTTT. This codes for CASSIKVTLATNEKLFF.

The chain employs TRBV7-6 and TRBJ2-1, with 11 bases aligning to TRBD1. CDR3 length: 16 residues. J was trimmed by 7 bases and V by 3 bases; bases with no gene match: 8. CDR1 SGHVS and CDR2 FNYEAQ come from the germline V gene. Here the CDR3 reads CASSFDPGQGGNEQFF. The CDR3 DNA sequence: TGTGCCAGCAGCTTCGATCCGGGACAGGGGGGGAATGAGCAGTTCTTC.

This clone appeared a single time. CDR3 region: CASSPATSRETQYF. The CDR3 DNA follows: TGTGCCAGCAGCCCCGCCACTAGCAGGGAGACCCAGTACTTC. The rearrangement uses TRBV7-9 and TRBJ2-5, with D perhaps matching TRBD2 (6 bases). The V gene lost 5 bases and the J gene lost 5 bases, with 15 bases spanning the gap. Germline V gene lookup returns CDR1 SEHNR and CDR2 FQNEAQ (reference sequence). This CDR3 is 14 amino acids long.

The chain links TRBV28 to TRBJ2-7; perhaps TRBD1 as D (5 bases). The germline V and J ends were trimmed by 3 bases and 7 bases, with 13 bases remaining between them. Germline V CDR1 and CDR2: MDHEN, SYDVKM. The CDR3 runs to 13 residues. CDR3 DNA: TGTGCCAGCAGTTTGGGCCAGGGTGGGGAGCAGTACTTC. Encoded protein: CASSLGQGGEQYF.

This clone was seen just once. A junction end diverges from the germline sequence, so it may reflect a read error. The rearrangement links TRBV27 to TRBJ2-3, with D uncertain. The CDR3 has 12 residues. CDR1 MNHEY and CDR2 SMNVEV come from the germline V gene (reference sequence). DNA of the CDR3: TGTGCCAGCGGTTTCGGGTCCGATACGCAGTATTTT. This encodes CASGFGSDTQYF.

The V call is TRBV7-3, the J call TRBJ1-1, with D unclear. This CDR3 region has 13 residues. From germline, CDR1 is SGHTA and CDR2 FQGTGA. The V and J ends lost 5 bases and 4 bases respectively, with 11 bases between them. The CDR3 loop reads CASSRGRGTEAFF. In nucleotides, the CDR3 is TGTGCCAGCAGCCGTGGGCGGGGCACTGAAGCTTTCTTT.

This clone was observed a single time. The chain links TRBV4-2 to TRBJ2-5, with 9 nucleotides matching TRBD1. The CDR3 has 15 amino acids. Germline values: CDR1 LGHNA, CDR2 YNFKEQ. Unmatched junction bases numbered 0, after V lost 1 base and J lost 0 bases. CDR3 in DNA: TGTGCCAGCAGCCAAGGGACAGGGGACCAAGAGACCCAGTACTTC. This gives the protein CASSQGTGDQETQYF.

The chain is built from TRBV6-4 and TRBJ2-5, with D tentatively TRBD1 (5 bases). CDR3 length: 15 residues. CDR1 MRHNA and CDR2 SNTAGT come from the germline V gene. V was cut by 2 bases and J by 7 bases, with 17 bases left in between. CDR3 DNA sequence: TGTGCCAGCAGTGACGACCCCAGGGCCTTGAGGACCCAGTACTTC. Protein sequence: CASSDDPRALRTQYF.